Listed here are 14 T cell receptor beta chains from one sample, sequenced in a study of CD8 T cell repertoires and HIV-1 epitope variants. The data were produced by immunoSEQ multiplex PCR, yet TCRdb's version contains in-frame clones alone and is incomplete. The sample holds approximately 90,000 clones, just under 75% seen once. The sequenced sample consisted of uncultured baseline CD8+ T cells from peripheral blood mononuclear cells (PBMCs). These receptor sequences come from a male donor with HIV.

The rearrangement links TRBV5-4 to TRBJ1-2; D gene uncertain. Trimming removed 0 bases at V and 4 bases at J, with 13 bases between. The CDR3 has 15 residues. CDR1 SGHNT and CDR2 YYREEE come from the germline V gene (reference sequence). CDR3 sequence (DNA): TGTGCCAGCAGCTTGGAGGAGGGTACCGCCTATGGCTACACCTTC. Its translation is CASSLEEGTAYGYTF. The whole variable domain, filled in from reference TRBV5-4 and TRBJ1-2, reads ETGVTQSPTHLIKTRGQQVTLRCSSQSGHNTVSWYQQALGQGPQFIFQYYREEENGRGNFPPRFSGLQFPNYSSELNVNALELDDSALYLCASSLEEGTAYGYTFGSGTRLTVV.

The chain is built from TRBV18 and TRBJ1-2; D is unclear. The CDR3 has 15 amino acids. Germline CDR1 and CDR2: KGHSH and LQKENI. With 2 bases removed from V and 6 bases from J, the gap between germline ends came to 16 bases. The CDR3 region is CASSPSPDAGDGYTF. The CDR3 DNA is TGTGCCAGCTCACCAAGCCCGGACGCCGGGGATGGCTACACCTTC.

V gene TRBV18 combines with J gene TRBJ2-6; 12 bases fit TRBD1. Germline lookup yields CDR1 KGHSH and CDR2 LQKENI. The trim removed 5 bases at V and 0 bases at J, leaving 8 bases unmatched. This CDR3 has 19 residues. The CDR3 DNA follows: TGTGCCAGCTCATGGACGGGGACAGGGGGCAGCTCTGGGGCCAACGTCCTGACTTTC. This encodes CASSWTGTGGSSGANVLTF. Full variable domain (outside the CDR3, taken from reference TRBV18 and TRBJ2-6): NAGVMQNPRHLVRRRGQEARLRCSPMKGHSHVYWYRQLPEEGLKFMVYLQKENIIDESGMPKERFSAEFPKEGPSILRIQQVVRGDSAAYFCASSWTGTGGSSGANVLTFGAGSRLTVL.

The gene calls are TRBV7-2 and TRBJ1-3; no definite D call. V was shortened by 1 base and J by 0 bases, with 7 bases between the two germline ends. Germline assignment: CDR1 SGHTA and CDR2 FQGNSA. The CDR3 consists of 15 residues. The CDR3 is CASSLDSLSGNTIYF. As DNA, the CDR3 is TGTGCCAGCAGCTTAGACAGCCTCTCTGGAAACACCATATATTTT.

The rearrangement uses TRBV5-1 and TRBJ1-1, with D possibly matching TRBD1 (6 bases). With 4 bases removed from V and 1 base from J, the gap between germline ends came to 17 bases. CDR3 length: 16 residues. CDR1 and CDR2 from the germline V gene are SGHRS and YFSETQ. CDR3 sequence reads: CASSPGFGGRNTEAFF. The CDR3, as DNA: TGCGCCAGCAGCCCGGGTTTCGGGGGCAGGAACACTGAAGCTTTCTTT.

The CDR3 coding sequence is TGTGCCAGCAGCTTAGAGGGGAGGGGGCGCGAGCAGTACTTC. It specifies CASSLEGRGREQYF. The chain employs TRBV7-9 and TRBJ2-7; either TRBD1 or TRBD2 may supply D (7 bases each). The germline V and J ends were trimmed by 1 base and 6 bases, with 13 bases remaining between them. This CDR3 has 14 amino acids. Per the germline V gene, CDR1 is SEHNR and CDR2 is FQNEAQ (reference sequence).

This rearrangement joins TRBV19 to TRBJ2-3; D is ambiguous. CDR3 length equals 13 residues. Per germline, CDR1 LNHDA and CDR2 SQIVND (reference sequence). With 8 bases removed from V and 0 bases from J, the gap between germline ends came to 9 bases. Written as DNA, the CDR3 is TGTGCCAGTTCTTCGTTTAGCACAGATACGCAGTATTTT. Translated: CASSSFSTDTQYF.

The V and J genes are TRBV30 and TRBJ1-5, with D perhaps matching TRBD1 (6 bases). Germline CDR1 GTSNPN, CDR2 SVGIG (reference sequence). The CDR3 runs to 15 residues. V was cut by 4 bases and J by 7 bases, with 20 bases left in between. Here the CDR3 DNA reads TGTGCCTGGACTCCGACAAGGGCGGGGGGCCAGCCCCAGCATTTT. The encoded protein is CAWTPTRAGGQPQHF.

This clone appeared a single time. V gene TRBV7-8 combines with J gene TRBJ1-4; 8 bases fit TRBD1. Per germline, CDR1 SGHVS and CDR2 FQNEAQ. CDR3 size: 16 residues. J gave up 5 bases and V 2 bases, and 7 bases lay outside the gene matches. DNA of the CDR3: TGTGCCAGCAGCTTAAGCGACACAGGGGGGAATGAAAAACTGTTTTTT. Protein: CASSLSDTGGNEKLFF.

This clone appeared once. CDR3 sequence: CASTGTGRYGGYTF. The CDR3 nucleotides are TGTGCCAGCACCGGGACAGGGCGTTACGGTGGCTACACCTTC. This chain joins TRBV28 and TRBJ1-2; TRBD1 aligns across 9 bases. Germline assignment: CDR1 MDHEN and CDR2 SYDVKM. This CDR3 is 14 amino acids long. Trimming cost V 7 bases and J 7 bases; bases outside gene matches: 10.

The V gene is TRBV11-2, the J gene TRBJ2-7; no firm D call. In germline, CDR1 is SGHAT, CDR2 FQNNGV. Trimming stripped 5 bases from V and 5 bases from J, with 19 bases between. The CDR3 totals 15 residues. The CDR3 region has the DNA TGTGCCAGCAGCCCTAGGGCAGGCCTCTCGGACGAGCAGTACTTC. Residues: CASSPRAGLSDEQYF.

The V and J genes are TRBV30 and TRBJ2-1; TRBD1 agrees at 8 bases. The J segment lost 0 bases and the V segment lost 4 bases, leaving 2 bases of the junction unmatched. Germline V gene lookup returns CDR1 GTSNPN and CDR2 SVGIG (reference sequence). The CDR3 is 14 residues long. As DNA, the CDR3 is TGTGCCTGGAACAGGGGGAGCTCCTACAATGAGCAGTTCTTC. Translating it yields CAWNRGSSYNEQFF.

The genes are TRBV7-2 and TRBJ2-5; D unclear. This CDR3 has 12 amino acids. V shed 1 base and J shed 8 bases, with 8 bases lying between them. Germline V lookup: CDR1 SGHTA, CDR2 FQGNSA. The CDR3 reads CASSLEGYTQYF. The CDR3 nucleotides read TGTGCCAGCAGCTTAGAAGGGTATACCCAGTACTTC.

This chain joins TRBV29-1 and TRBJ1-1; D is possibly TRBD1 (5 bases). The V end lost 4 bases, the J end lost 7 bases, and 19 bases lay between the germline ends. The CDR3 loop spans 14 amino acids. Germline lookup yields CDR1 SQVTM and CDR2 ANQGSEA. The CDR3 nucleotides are TGCAGCGTTGCCGGGGGGGGAGAAAAGGATGAAGCTTTCTTT. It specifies CSVAGGGEKDEAFF.